The 21 T cell receptor beta chains reported below all come from one sample, sequenced in a study of T cell responses to AZD1222 COVID-19 vaccine. Using immunoSEQ multiplex PCR, the repertoire was profiled, and TCRdb retains in-frame clones only, with some absent. The table records around 62,000 clones, 70% to 90% of them present only once. The sequencing used peripheral blood, collected on day 0 of AZD1222 vaccination. Receptor source: an adult in good health.

This clone has just a few counts. The chain uses TRBV13 and TRBJ1-1, with a tentative D call TRBD1 (6 bases). Germline CDR1 and CDR2: PRHDT and FYEKMQ (reference sequence). The CDR3 loop spans 14 amino acids. The V and J ends lost 4 bases and 6 bases respectively, with 15 bases between them. CDR3 in amino acids: CASSSQQGRAEAFF. CDR3 DNA: TGTGCCAGCAGCTCGCAACAGGGCCGTGCTGAAGCTTTCTTT.

J is TRBJ1-5 and V is TRBV2; D possibly corresponds to TRBD1 (6 bases). The CDR3 consists of 13 residues. Per the germline V gene, CDR1 is SNHLY and CDR2 is FYNNEI. V lost 10 bases and J lost 6, with 16 bases in between. CDR3 DNA sequence: TGTGCCACATGTACAGGGCCAAGTCAGCCCCAGCATTTT. Protein sequence: CATCTGPSQPQHF.

The genes are TRBV13 and TRBJ2-7; the match to TRBD2 covers 9 bases. Per the germline V gene, CDR1 is PRHDT and CDR2 is FYEKMQ (reference sequence). The CDR3 length is 14 residues. The V and J ends lost 8 bases and 3 bases, in that order; junction bases with no gene match: 8. The CDR3 DNA sequence: TGTGCCAGCTCCCACGGGACTAGCTACTACGAGCAGTACTTC. This gives the protein CASSHGTSYYEQYF.

CDR3 in DNA: TGCGCCAGCAGCCAAATTACGGGGGCGATCCAAGAGACCCAGTACTTC. Protein sequence: CASSQITGAIQETQYF. The chain has TRBV4-1 and TRBJ2-5; TRBD1 or TRBD2 may be the D gene (6 bases each). V lost 2 bases, J lost 1 base, and 14 bases lay in between. The germline V gene has CDR1 MGHRA and CDR2 YSYEKL. The CDR3 is 16 amino acids.

This rearrangement joins TRBV6-5 to TRBJ1-2; D is unresolved. Germline CDR1 is MNHEY and CDR2 is SVGAGI. The CDR3 spans 15 residues. The V and J ends lost 0 bases and 4 bases respectively, with 12 bases between them. The CDR3 sequence is CASSYSANAGYGYTF. The CDR3 nucleotides read TGTGCCAGCAGTTACTCCGCCAATGCAGGCTATGGCTACACCTTC.

This clone has only one observation. The gene calls are TRBV3-1 (or the pseudogene TRBV3-2) and TRBJ1-2; the D gene is possibly TRBD1 (5 bases). Germline V gene lookup returns CDR1 LGHDT and CDR2 YNNKEL (reference sequence). The CDR3 has 15 amino acids. V lost 1 base and J 3 bases, leaving 12 bases between the germline ends. The chain's CDR3 is CASSQAPGRDYGYTF. CDR3 DNA sequence: TGTGCCAGCAGCCAAGCCCCAGGGAGGGACTATGGCTACACCTTC.

This chain joins TRBV18 and TRBJ2-2; 8 bases line up with TRBD1. Trimming cost V 4 bases and J 0 bases; bases outside gene matches: 4. The CDR3 contains 16 residues. Germline V gives CDR1 KGHSH, CDR2 LQKENI. CDR3 sequence: CASSLLTGANTGELFF. In nucleotides, the CDR3 is TGTGCCAGCTCACTACTGACAGGGGCGAACACCGGGGAGCTGTTTTTT.

The chain carries TRBV6-5 and TRBJ2-2; 9 bases are shared with TRBD1. Per germline, CDR1 MNHEY and CDR2 SVGAGI. Germline trimming cut 2 bases from V and 6 bases from J; bases unmatched to any gene: 4. The CDR3 loop spans 15 amino acids. CDR3 sequence reads: CASSYDYRGPGELFF. The DNA for the CDR3 is TGTGCCAGCAGTTACGATTACAGGGGGCCCGGGGAGCTGTTTTTT.

V gene TRBV6-2 or TRBV6-3 combines with J gene TRBJ2-3; D is possibly TRBD1 or TRBD2 (5 bases each). The CDR3 extends over 16 amino acids. Trimming stripped 0 bases from V and 4 bases from J, with 14 bases between. The germline CDR1 and CDR2 sequences are MNHEY and SVGEGT. CDR3 residues: CASSYSGTGSSDTQYF. CDR3 in DNA: TGTGCCAGCAGTTACTCCGGGACGGGATCCTCAGATACGCAGTATTTT.

The chain links TRBV3-1 (or the pseudogene TRBV3-2) to TRBJ2-2; TRBD2 matches 10 bases. Germline CDR1 reads LGHDT; CDR2 reads YNNKEL (reference sequence). The ends lost 0 bases at V and 6 bases at J; junction bases unmatched: 4. This CDR3 is built from 16 residues. Written as DNA, the CDR3 is TGTGCCAGCAGCCAAGAGGGAACTAGCGGGGCCGGGGAGCTGTTTTTT. Translated: CASSQEGTSGAGELFF.

The chain employs TRBV19 and TRBJ2-1; D assignment may be TRBD1 or TRBD2 (5 bases each). The CDR3 has 16 residues. Trimming left V 0 bases short and J 12 bases short, with 21 bases between. CDR1 LNHDA and CDR2 SQIVND come from the germline V gene (reference sequence). CDR3 DNA: TGTGCCAGTAGTATAGATCCCGGGACCGCCCTGGACGGGCAGTTCTTC. It yields the protein CASSIDPGTALDGQFF.

This chain links TRBV19 with TRBJ1-1; unclear D gene. This CDR3 has 13 amino acids. Trimming removed 6 bases at V and 0 bases at J, with 8 bases between. The germline gives CDR1 LNHDA, CDR2 SQIVND (reference sequence). CDR3 bases: TGTGCCAGTAGCCATGACTTGAACACTGAAGCTTTCTTT. It yields the protein CASSHDLNTEAFF.

This clone appeared once. The rearrangement links TRBV6-2 or TRBV6-3 to TRBJ1-5; 7 positions match TRBD1. CDR3 length equals 14 residues. V lost 4 bases to trimming and J lost 6 bases; unmatched junction nucleotides: 6. From germline, CDR1 is MNHEY and CDR2 SVGEGT. In DNA, the CDR3 is TGTGCCAGCAGTTCGGGACAGCCACTTCAGCCCCAGCATTTT. Amino acid sequence: CASSSGQPLQPQHF.

V and J are TRBV5-5 and TRBJ1-2; 10 bases map to TRBD1. The CDR3 contains 15 residues. Germline CDR1 is SGHKS and CDR2 is YYEKEE (reference sequence). The junction had 7 bases not matched to a gene; V was cut back by 6 bases and J by 2 bases. CDR3 bases: TGTGCCAGCACCATGACGGGACAGGGGAACTATGGCTACACCTTC. Its translation: CASTMTGQGNYGYTF. Full variable domain (outside the CDR3, taken from reference TRBV5-5 and TRBJ1-2): DAGVTQSPTHLIKTRGQQVTLRCSPISGHKSVSWYQQVLGQGPQFIFQYYEKEERGRGNFPDRFSARQFPNYSSELNVNALLLGDSALYLCASTMTGQGNYGYTFGSGTRLTVV.

The V gene is TRBV5-1, the J gene TRBJ2-1; D call uncertain. Trimming took 4 bases from V and 0 from J, leaving 11 bases between them. Germline CDR1 and CDR2: SGHRS and YFSETQ. This CDR3 has 15 amino acids. Here the CDR3 DNA reads TGCGCCAGCAGCATCGGTGCCAGCTCCTACAATGAGCAGTTCTTC. Its protein product is CASSIGASSYNEQFF. The whole variable domain, filled in from reference TRBV5-1 and TRBJ2-1, reads KAGVTQTPRYLIKTRGQQVTLSCSPISGHRSVSWYQQTPGQGLQFLFEYFSETQRNKGNFPGRFSGRQFSNSRSEMNVSTLELGDSALYLCASSIGASSYNEQFFGPGTRLTVL.

The chain employs TRBV6-1 and TRBJ1-4; D is unclear. V gave up 3 bases and J gave up 11 bases, with 10 bases separating them. Germline CDR1 and CDR2: MNHNS and SASEGT. The CDR3 sequence is 12 residues long. The CDR3 bases are TGTGCCAGCAGTGATGGGCGGATTAAACTGTTTTTT. Translated, it gives CASSDGRIKLFF.

The count of this clone is one. The CDR3 sequence: CASSPAPSGTGLTPLHF. DNA for the CDR3: TGTGCCAGCTCACCAGCACCTTCCGGGACAGGACTAACACCCCTCCACTTT. The chain is built from TRBV18 and TRBJ1-6; 8 bases line up with TRBD1. Trimming removed 2 bases from V and 11 bases from J; junction bases left unmatched: 14. The CDR3 has 17 residues. CDR1 is KGHSH, CDR2 LQKENI, per germline.

In nucleotides, the CDR3 is TGTGCCAGCAGTCCACTCAGAAATGCCAAAAACATTCAGTACTTC. Its protein is CASSPLRNAKNIQYF. The V and J genes are TRBV6-2 or TRBV6-3 and TRBJ2-4; no definite D call. The germline V gene has CDR1 MNHEY and CDR2 SVGEGT. V lost 5 bases and J lost 1, with 12 bases in between. This CDR3 contains 15 residues.

The chain recombines TRBV9 with TRBJ1-2; the D is unclear. The ends were cut back, 4 bases at V and 2 bases at J, with 15 bases in the middle. This CDR3 contains 15 residues. CDR1 and CDR2 from the germline V gene are SGDLS and YYNGEE. CDR3 bases: TGTGCCAGCAGCATTCAGGACGAGGGCAACTATGGCTACACCTTC. This gives the protein CASSIQDEGNYGYTF.

The chain joins TRBV3-1 (or the pseudogene TRBV3-2) to TRBJ2-3, with 8 positions matching TRBD2. Germline loops: CDR1 LGHDT, CDR2 YNNKEL (reference sequence). After removal of 4 bases from V and 6 bases from J, the junction contained 15 bases not matched to a gene. The CDR3 has 17 residues. The CDR3 here is CASSPRLAPMAGDTQYF. In DNA form, the CDR3 reads TGTGCCAGCAGCCCGCGACTAGCGCCAATGGCAGGTGATACGCAGTATTTT.

The chain combines TRBV4-1 with TRBJ1-1; perhaps TRBD1 as D (5 bases). Trimming removed 6 bases from V and 2 bases from J, with 13 bases in between. The V gene's germline CDR1 is MGHRA and CDR2 YSYEKL. The CDR3 length is 14 residues. The CDR3 sequence: CASSHPGLNTEAFF. CDR3 nucleotides: TGCGCCAGCAGTCACCCGGGACTTAACACTGAAGCTTTCTTT.